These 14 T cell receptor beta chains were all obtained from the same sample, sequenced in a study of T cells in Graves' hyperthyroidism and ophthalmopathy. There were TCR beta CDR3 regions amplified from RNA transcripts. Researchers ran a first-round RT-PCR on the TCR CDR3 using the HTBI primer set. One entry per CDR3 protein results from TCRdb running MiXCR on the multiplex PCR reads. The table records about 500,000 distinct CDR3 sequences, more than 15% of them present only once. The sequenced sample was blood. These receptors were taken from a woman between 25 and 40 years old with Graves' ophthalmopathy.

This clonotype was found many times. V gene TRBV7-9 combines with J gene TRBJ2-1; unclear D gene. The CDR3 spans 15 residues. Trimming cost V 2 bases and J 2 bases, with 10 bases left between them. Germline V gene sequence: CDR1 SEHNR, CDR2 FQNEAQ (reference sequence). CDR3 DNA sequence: TGTGCCAGCAGCTTACGGGCTGCTACCTACAATGAGCAGTTCTTC. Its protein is CASSLRAATYNEQFF.

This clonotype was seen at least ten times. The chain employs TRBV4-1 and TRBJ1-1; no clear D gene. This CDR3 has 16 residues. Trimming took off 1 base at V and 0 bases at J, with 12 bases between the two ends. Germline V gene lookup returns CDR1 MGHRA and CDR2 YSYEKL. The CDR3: CASSQGGRSLNTEAFF. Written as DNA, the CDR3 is TGCGCCAGCAGCCAAGGAGGGCGTAGCCTGAACACTGAAGCTTTCTTT.

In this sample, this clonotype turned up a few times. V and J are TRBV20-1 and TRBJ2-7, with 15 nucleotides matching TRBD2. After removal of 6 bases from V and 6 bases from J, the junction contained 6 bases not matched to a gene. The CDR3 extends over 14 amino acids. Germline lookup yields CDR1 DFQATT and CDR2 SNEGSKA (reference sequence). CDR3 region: CSATPGLAGGEQYF. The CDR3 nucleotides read TGCAGTGCGACCCCGGGACTAGCGGGAGGCGAGCAGTACTTC.

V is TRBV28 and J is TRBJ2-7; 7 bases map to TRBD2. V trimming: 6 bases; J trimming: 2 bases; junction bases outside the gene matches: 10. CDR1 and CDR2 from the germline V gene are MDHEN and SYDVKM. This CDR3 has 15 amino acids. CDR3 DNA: TGTGCCAGCAGGGGGGGAGGGGTGGGCCCCTACGAGCAGTACTTC. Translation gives CASRGGGVGPYEQYF.

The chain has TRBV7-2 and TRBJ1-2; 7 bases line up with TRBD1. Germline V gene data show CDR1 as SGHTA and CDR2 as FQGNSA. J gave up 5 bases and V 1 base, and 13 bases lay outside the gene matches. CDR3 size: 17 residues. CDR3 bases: TGTGCCAGCAGCTTAGAATCCCCGGGACAGCGAATTTATGGCTACACCTTC. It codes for CASSLESPGQRIYGYTF.

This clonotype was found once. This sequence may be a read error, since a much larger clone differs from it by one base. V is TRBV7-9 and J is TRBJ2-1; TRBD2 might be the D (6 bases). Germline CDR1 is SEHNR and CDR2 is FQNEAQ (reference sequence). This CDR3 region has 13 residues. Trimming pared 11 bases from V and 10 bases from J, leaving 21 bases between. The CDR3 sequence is CAAISFGSREQFF. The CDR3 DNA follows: TGTGCCGCGATCTCGTTCGGGAGCCGCGAGCAGTTCTTC.

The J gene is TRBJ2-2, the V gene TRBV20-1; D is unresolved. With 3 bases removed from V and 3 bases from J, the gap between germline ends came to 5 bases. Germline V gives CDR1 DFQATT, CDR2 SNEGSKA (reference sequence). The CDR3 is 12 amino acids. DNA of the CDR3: TGCAGTGCTAGTTTAGACACCGGGGAGCTGTTTTTT. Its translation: CSASLDTGELFF.

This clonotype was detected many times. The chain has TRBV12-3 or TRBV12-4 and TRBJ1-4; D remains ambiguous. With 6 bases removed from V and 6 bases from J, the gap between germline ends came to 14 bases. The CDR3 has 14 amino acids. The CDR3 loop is CASSFDPGDEKLFF. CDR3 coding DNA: TGTGCCAGCAGCTTCGACCCTGGGGATGAAAAACTGTTTTTT.

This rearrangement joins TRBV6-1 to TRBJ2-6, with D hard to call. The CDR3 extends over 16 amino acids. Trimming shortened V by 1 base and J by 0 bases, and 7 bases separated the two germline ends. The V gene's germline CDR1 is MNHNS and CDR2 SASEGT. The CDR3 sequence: CASSEEGISGANVLTF. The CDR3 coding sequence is TGTGCCAGCAGTGAAGAGGGAATCTCTGGGGCCAACGTCCTGACTTTC.

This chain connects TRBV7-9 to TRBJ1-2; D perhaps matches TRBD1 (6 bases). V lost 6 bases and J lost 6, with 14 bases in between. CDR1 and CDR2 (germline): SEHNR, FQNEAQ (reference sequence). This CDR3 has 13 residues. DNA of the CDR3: TGTGCCAGCAGGGCAGGGGAGGTCGATGGCTACACCTTC. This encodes CASRAGEVDGYTF.

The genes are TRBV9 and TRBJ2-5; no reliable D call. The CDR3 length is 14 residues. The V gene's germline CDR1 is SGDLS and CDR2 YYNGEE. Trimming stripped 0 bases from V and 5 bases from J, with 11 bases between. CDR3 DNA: TGTGCCAGCAGCGTAGAAAACGGCCGGGAGACCCAGTACTTC. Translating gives CASSVENGRETQYF.

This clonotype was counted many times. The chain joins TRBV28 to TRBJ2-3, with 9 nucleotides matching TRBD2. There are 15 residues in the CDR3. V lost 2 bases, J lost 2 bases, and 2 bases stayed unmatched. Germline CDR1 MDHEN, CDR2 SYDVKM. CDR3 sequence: CASSLAGGNTDTQYF. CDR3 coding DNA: TGTGCCAGCAGTTTAGCGGGAGGGAACACAGATACGCAGTATTTT. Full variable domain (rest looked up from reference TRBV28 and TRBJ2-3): DVKVTQSSRYLVKRTGEKVFLECVQDMDHENMFWYRQDPGLGLRLIYFSYDVKMKEKGDIPEGYSVSREKKERFSLILESASTNQTSMYLCASSLAGGNTDTQYFGPGTRLTVL.

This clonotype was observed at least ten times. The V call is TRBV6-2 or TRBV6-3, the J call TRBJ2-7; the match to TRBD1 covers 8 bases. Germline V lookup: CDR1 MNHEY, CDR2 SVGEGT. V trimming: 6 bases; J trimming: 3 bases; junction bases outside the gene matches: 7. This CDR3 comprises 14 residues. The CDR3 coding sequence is TGTGCCAGCAGCTACACCGGGACAGGCTACGAGCAGTACTTC. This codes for CASSYTGTGYEQYF.

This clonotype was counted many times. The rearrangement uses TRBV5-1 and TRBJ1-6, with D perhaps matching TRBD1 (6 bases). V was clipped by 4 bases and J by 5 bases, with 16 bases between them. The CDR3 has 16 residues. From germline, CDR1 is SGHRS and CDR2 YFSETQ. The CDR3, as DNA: TGCGCCAGCAGCGTGCCCGGGACAAATCATAATTCACCCCTCCACTTT. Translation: CASSVPGTNHNSPLHF. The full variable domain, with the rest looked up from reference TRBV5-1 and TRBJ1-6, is KAGVTQTPRYLIKTRGQQVTLSCSPISGHRSVSWYQQTPGQGLQFLFEYFSETQRNKGNFPGRFSGRQFSNSRSEMNVSTLELGDSALYLCASSVPGTNHNSPLHFGNGTRLTVT.